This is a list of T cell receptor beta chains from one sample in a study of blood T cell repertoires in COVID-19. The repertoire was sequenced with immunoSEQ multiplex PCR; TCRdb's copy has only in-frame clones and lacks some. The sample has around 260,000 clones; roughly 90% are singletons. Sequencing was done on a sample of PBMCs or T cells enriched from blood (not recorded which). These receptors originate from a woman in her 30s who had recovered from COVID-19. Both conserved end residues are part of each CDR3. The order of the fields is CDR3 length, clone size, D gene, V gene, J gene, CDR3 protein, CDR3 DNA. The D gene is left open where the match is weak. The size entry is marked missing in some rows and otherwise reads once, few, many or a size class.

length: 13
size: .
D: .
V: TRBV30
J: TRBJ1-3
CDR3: CAWNRETGNTIYF
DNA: TGTGCCTGGAATCGGGAAACTGGAAACACCATATATTTT

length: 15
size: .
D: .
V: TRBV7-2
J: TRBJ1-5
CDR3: CASSGRDRGTQPQHF
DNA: TGTGCCAGCAGCGGCCGGGACCGCGGGACTCAGCCCCAGCATTTT

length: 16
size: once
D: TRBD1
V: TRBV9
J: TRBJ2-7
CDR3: CASSVSPGQGFDEQYF
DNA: TGTGCCAGCAGCGTTAGTCCGGGACAGGGGTTCGACGAGCAGTACTTC

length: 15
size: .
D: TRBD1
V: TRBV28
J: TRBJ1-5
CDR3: CASSPGQGVHKPQHF
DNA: TGTGCCAGCAGCCCGGGACAGGGGGTCCACAAGCCCCAGCATTTT

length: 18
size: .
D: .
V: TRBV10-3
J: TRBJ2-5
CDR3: CAISEPDLLSPYQETQYF
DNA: TGTGCCATCAGTGAGCCGGACTTGCTATCCCCGTACCAAGAGACCCAGTACTTC

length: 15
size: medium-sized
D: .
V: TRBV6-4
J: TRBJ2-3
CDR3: CASSDSGGGTDTQYF
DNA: TGTGCCAGCAGTGACTCAGGAGGTGGCACAGATACGCAGTATTTT

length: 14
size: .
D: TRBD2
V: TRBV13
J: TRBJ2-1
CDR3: CASSLPSGGNEQFF
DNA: TGTGCCAGCAGCTTACCTAGCGGGGGGAATGAGCAGTTCTTC

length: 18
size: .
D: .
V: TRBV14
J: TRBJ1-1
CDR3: CASSQGATNPTGYTEAFF
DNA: TGTGCCAGCAGCCAAGGGGCGACAAACCCTACAGGTTACACTGAAGCTTTCTTT

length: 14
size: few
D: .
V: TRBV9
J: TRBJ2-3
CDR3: CASSAGLGTDTQYF
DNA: TGTGCCAGCAGCGCTGGACTCGGCACAGATACGCAGTATTTT

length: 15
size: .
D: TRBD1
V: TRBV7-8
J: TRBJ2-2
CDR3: CASSLEGAYTGELFF
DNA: TGTGCCAGCAGCTTAGAGGGGGCTTATACCGGGGAGCTGTTTTTT

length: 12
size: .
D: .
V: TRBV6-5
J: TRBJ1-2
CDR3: CASSYTGYGYTF
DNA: TGTGCCAGCAGCTATACAGGTTATGGCTACACCTTC

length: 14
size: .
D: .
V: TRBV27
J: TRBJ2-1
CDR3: CASIEGPHYGEQFF
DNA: TGTGCCAGCATCGAGGGTCCCCACTACGGTGAGCAGTTCTTC

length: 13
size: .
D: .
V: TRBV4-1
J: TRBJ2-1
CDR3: CASSQDGGFEQFF
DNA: TGCGCCAGCAGCCAGGATGGGGGGTTTGAGCAGTTCTTC

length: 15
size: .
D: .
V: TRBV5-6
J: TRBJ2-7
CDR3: CASSFLPGQTGEQYF
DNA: TGTGCCAGCAGCTTTCTCCCTGGACAAACGGGCGAGCAGTACTTC

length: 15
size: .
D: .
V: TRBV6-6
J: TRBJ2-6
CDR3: CASSYRSSGANVLTF
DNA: TGTGCCAGCAGTTACCGTAGCTCTGGGGCCAACGTCCTGACTTTC

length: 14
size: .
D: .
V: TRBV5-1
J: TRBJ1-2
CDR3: CASSSTGESTGYTF
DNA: TGCGCCAGCAGCTCAACCGGGGAGTCTACTGGCTACACCTTC

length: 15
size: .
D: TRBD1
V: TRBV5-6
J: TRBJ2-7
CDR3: CASSSAGTAFYEQYF
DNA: TGTGCCAGCAGCTCCGCCGGGACAGCTTTTTACGAGCAGTACTTC

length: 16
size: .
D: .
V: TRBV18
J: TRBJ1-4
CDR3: CASSPPPGATNEKLFF
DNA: TGTGCCAGCTCACCACCGCCAGGGGCAACTAATGAAAAACTGTTTTTT

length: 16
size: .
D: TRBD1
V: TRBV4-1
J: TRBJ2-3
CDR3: CASSQERQGDTDTQYF
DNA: TGCGCCAGCAGCCAAGAACGACAGGGGGACACAGATACGCAGTATTTT